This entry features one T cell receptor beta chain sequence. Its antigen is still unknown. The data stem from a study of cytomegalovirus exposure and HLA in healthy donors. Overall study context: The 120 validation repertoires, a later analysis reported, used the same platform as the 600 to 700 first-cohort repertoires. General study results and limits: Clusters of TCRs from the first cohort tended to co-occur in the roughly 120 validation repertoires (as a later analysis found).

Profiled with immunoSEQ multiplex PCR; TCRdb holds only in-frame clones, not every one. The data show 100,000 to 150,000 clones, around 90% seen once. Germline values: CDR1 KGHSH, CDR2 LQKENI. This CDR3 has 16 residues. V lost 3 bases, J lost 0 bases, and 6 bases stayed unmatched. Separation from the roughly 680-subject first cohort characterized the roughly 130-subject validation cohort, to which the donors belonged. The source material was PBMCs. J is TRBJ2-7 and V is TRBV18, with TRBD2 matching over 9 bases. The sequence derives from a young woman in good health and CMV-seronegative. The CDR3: CASSPYTSGHSYEQYF. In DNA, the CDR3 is TGTGCCAGCTCACCCTATACTAGCGGGCACTCCTACGAGCAGTACTTC.